The subject of this entry is one TCR beta chain. In the authors' workflow: Estimation of nucleated cell counts relied on the amplification of reference gene primers. Sequenced by immunoSEQ multiplex PCR; TCRdb stores in-frame clones only, minus some. V, J and clone size derive from that table, while D and trimming were established from the DNA sequence. The table shows fewer than 250,000 clones, with approximately 80% occurring only once. This record belongs to a study of blood T cell repertoires in COVID-19. At the level of the study: The study drew acute and convalescent COVID-19 samples from the United States, Italy and Spain. T cells, B-cell-depleted T cells, or PBMCs supplied cDNA or gDNA.

V was pared by 1 base and J by 2 bases, with 4 bases of the junction left unmatched. CDR3 size: 16 residues. The germline gives CDR1 SGHAT, CDR2 FQNNGV. Patients at the Seattle site were enrolled during active infection and followed longitudinally. The sample was peripheral blood. The TCR originated in an elderly woman with COVID-19, enrolled during active disease. This sequence joins TRBV11-2 and TRBJ2-4, with TRBD2 identical over 8 bases. This CDR3 is CASSLVGGGSKNIQYF. CDR3 sequence (DNA): TGTGCCAGCAGCTTAGTCGGCGGGGGGTCCAAAAACATTCAGTACTTC.